One sample yielded the 13 T cell receptor beta chains listed below, sequenced in a study of beta chain features in type 1 diabetes. The entirety of the isolated RNA underwent reverse transcription, so expressed TCRB transcripts were sequenced. Sequencing used immunoSEQ multiplex PCR; TCRdb keeps in-frame clones, though not all of them. The sample comprises 150,000 to 200,000 clones, roughly 59% of which are singletons, and approximately 0.09% rests with the top ten. Study-level points and caveats: Moderate but significant shortening of TCRB CDR3s was recorded in all four CD4+ subsets from Type 1 diabetes patients.

Their specific antigens are unknown. Sequenced sample: naive CD4+ T cells from blood. The source of these receptors is a man younger than 45 with type 1 diabetes.

This clone was picked up a small number of times. The V and J genes are TRBV20-1 and TRBJ2-5, with D tentatively TRBD2 (6 bases). There are 11 residues in the CDR3. Trimming stripped 6 bases from V and 5 bases from J, with 10 bases between. The germline V gene encodes CDR1 DFQATT and CDR2 SNEGSKA (reference sequence). The CDR3: CSARSGETQYF. The CDR3 DNA sequence: TGCAGTGCGAGGAGCGGGGAGACCCAGTACTTC.

Notes on this clone: The sample carries other DNA sequences with the same CDR3. The chain carries TRBV30 and TRBJ1-3; no clear D gene. The V end lost 0 bases, the J end lost 1 base, and 1 base lay between the germline ends. The CDR3 contains 12 residues. Germline lookup yields CDR1 GTSNPN and CDR2 SVGIG (reference sequence). This chain's CDR3 is CAWSVSGNTIYF. CDR3 nucleotides: TGTGCCTGGAGTGTATCTGGAAACACCATATATTTT.

The J gene is TRBJ2-2, the V gene TRBV29-1; 9 nucleotides line up with TRBD1. The trim removed 7 bases at V and 5 bases at J, leaving 14 bases unmatched. The CDR3 is 16 amino acids. Germline CDR1 SQVTM, CDR2 ANQGSEA. The CDR3 sequence: CSAEGGQGIGTGELFF. CDR3 sequence (DNA): TGCAGCGCCGAGGGTGGACAGGGGATAGGGACCGGGGAGCTGTTTTTT.

For the CDR3, the DNA is TGTGCCAGCAGTGGACAGGTAACCCAGCCCCAGCATTTT. It translates to CASSGQVTQPQHF. The chain links TRBV2 to TRBJ1-5, with a weak D call TRBD1 (6 bases). This CDR3 comprises 13 residues. Trimming cost V 4 bases and J 7 bases, with 11 bases left between them. CDR1 SNHLY and CDR2 FYNNEI come from the germline V gene. Full variable domain (outside the CDR3, taken from reference TRBV2 and TRBJ1-5): EPEVTQTPSHQVTQMGQEVILRCVPISNHLYFYWYRQILGQKVEFLVSFYNNEISEKSEIFDDQFSVERPDGSNFTLKIRSTKLEDSAMYFCASSGQVTQPQHFGDGTRLSIL.

This clone showed up just a few times. The rearrangement links TRBV27 to TRBJ2-2, with D perhaps matching TRBD1 (5 bases). V was trimmed by 1 base and J by 3 bases, leaving 18 bases between them. The CDR3 has 18 amino acids. Germline V CDR1 and CDR2: MNHEY, SMNVEV (reference sequence). The CDR3 nucleotides read TGTGCCAGCAGTTTATATCTCCGGGCAGGGCTAGACACCGGGGAGCTGTTTTTT. Protein: CASSLYLRAGLDTGELFF.

The CDR3 is CASSFIDWYQETQYF. CDR3 nucleotide sequence: TGTGCCAGCAGCTTTATCGATTGGTACCAAGAGACCCAGTACTTC. The V gene is TRBV5-4, the J gene TRBJ2-5; D gene uncertain. CDR1 is SGHNT and CDR2 is YYREEE in the germline V gene (reference sequence). Trimming shortened V by 2 bases and J by 0 bases, and 11 bases separated the two germline ends. CDR3 length: 15 residues.

The V and J genes are TRBV15 and TRBJ2-4, with D perhaps matching TRBD1 (5 bases). The CDR3 totals 12 residues. Germline CDR1 reads LNHNV; CDR2 reads YYDKDF (reference sequence). The V and J ends lost 4 bases and 5 bases respectively, with 6 bases between them. In DNA, the CDR3 is TGTGCCACCAGCAAAGGGGAAAACATTCAGTACTTC. As protein: CATSKGENIQYF. Using reference TRBV15 and TRBJ2-4 for the parts outside the CDR3, the full variable domain is DAMVIQNPRYQVTQFGKPVTLSCSQTLNHNVMYWYQQKSSQAPKLLFHYYDKDFNNEADTPDNFQSRRPNTSFCFLDIRSPGLGDTAMYLCATSKGENIQYFGAGTRLSVL.

The chain couples TRBV7-2 to TRBJ1-2; D is undetermined. The germline V gene encodes CDR1 SGHTA and CDR2 FQGNSA. CDR3 size: 13 residues. V was trimmed by 6 bases and J by 3 bases, leaving 11 bases between them. CDR3 DNA: TGTGCCAGCAGTCGAGGTGGCGACTATGGCTACACCTTC. It yields the protein CASSRGGDYGYTF.

This clone turned up a few times. CDR3 sequence: CSADHNEQFF. CDR3 DNA: TGCAGTGCTGATCACAATGAGCAGTTCTTC. The chain carries TRBV20-1 and TRBJ2-1; D is undetermined. The CDR3 totals 10 residues. Germline V gene data show CDR1 as DFQATT and CDR2 as SNEGSKA (reference sequence). V lost 5 bases, J lost 5 bases, and 4 bases lay in between.

This clone was seen just once. The V gene is TRBV28, the J gene TRBJ1-2; 7 bases align to TRBD1. V lost 4 bases to trimming and J lost 2 bases; unmatched junction nucleotides: 4. The CDR3 has 14 amino acids. Germline loops: CDR1 MDHEN, CDR2 SYDVKM. This CDR3 reads CASSSPGQNYGYTF. For the CDR3, the DNA is TGTGCCAGCAGTTCCCCGGGACAGAACTATGGCTACACCTTC.

Only a few counts were recorded for this clone. The rearrangement joins TRBV29-1 to TRBJ2-1; D is undetermined. The CDR3 totals 13 residues. Germline V gene sequence: CDR1 SQVTM, CDR2 ANQGSEA. V lost 7 bases and J 0 bases, leaving 10 bases between the germline ends. CDR3 in amino acids: CSAGTSSYNEQFF. The DNA for the CDR3 is TGCAGCGCAGGAACGAGCTCCTACAATGAGCAGTTCTTC.

This clone was seen just once. The CDR3 is CASSSSTTTDTQYF. CDR3 in DNA: TGTGCCAGCAGCTCCAGCACTACCACAGATACGCAGTATTTT. The chain has TRBV11-2 and TRBJ2-3; D is unresolved. Germline V CDR1 and CDR2: SGHAT, FQNNGV. V lost 4 bases to trimming and J lost 2 bases, with 10 bases between them. This CDR3 spans 14 amino acids.

The genes are TRBV6-5 and TRBJ2-3; 11 bases map to TRBD2. The CDR3 extends over 14 amino acids. The germline CDR1 and CDR2 sequences are MNHEY and SVGAGI. With V trimmed by 2 bases and J by 10 bases, 5 bases remained unmatched. CDR3 residues: CASSYATSGDPQYF. CDR3 nucleotide sequence: TGTGCCAGCAGTTACGCGACTAGCGGGGATCCGCAGTATTTT.